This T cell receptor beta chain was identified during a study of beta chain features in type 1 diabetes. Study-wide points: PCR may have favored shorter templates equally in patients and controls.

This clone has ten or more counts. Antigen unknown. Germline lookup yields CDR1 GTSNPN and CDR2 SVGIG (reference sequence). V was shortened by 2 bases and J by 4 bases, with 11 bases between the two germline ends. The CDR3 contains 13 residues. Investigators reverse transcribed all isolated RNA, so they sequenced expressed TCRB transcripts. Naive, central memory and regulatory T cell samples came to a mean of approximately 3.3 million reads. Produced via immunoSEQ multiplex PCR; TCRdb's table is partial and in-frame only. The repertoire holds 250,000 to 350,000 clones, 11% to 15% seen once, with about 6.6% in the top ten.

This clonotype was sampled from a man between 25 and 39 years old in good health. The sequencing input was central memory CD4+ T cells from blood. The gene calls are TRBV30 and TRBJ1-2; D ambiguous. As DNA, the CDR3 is TGTGCCTGGAGTACCGGGCCAATCTATGGCTACACCTTC. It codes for CAWSTGPIYGYTF.